One sample yielded the 15 T cell receptor beta chains listed below, sequenced in a study of OX40 agonist ivuxolimab in advanced cancers. Assay used: immunoSEQ multiplex PCR; TCRdb lists only in-frame clones, some missing. The sample comprises about 100,000 clones, 80% to 95% of which are singletons, and 0.54% rests with the top ten. The sequences come from CD4+ or CD8+ T cells sorted from blood, collected in a trial of the OX40 agonist ivuxolimab. Receptor source: an adult with an advanced solid tumor such as melanoma, head and neck, liver or kidney cancer.

The chain carries TRBV28 and TRBJ1-5; D possibly corresponds to TRBD1 (5 bases). The CDR3 is made up of 15 amino acids. Germline V CDR1 and CDR2: MDHEN, SYDVKM. V was trimmed by 6 bases and J by 0 bases, leaving 12 bases between them. The CDR3 DNA sequence: TGTGCCAGCAGGTCTCCAGGGAATAGCAATCAGCCCCAGCATTTT. It translates to CASRSPGNSNQPQHF.

The CDR3 coding sequence is TGTGCCAGCTCACCACTCGGTGGAGCGGGAGCCTCCGAGCAGTACTTC. This translates into CASSPLGGAGASEQYF. The rearrangement joins TRBV18 to TRBJ2-7; TRBD2 matches at 8 bases. This CDR3 is 16 amino acids long. Unmatched junction bases numbered 11, after V lost 1 base and J lost 6 bases. In germline, CDR1 is KGHSH, CDR2 LQKENI.

The chain has TRBV6-5 and TRBJ2-5; no clear D. Germline assignment: CDR1 MNHEY and CDR2 SVGAGI. This CDR3 region has 15 residues. V was trimmed by 10 bases and J by 4 bases, leaving 22 bases between them. The CDR3 loop is CATIPLYAVGETQYF. In DNA, the CDR3 is TGTGCCACCATCCCACTTTACGCAGTGGGAGAGACCCAGTACTTC.

The V and J genes are TRBV5-1 and TRBJ2-5; TRBD2 matches at 9 bases. The CDR3 is 16 residues long. Germline V gene lookup returns CDR1 SGHRS and CDR2 YFSETQ. Losses at the gene ends were 3 bases for V and 2 bases for J; bases not matched to a gene: 8. The CDR3 reads CASSWGLARDQETQYF. The CDR3 DNA follows: TGCGCCAGCAGCTGGGGACTAGCTAGGGATCAAGAGACCCAGTACTTC.

This chain joins TRBV5-1 and TRBJ1-2; D may be TRBD1 (5 bases). Germline assignment: CDR1 SGHRS and CDR2 YFSETQ. V gave up 1 base and J gave up 8 bases, with 9 bases separating them. This CDR3 has 12 residues. CDR3 amino acids: CASSLNGDGYTF. CDR3 nucleotide sequence: TGCGCCAGCAGCTTGAATGGGGACGGCTACACCTTC.

V usage is TRBV28 and J usage is TRBJ2-6; a weak D match, TRBD1 (6 bases). This CDR3 is 18 amino acids long. Per germline, CDR1 MDHEN and CDR2 SYDVKM. Between the trimmed V and J ends, which lost 3 bases and 0 bases, there was a span of 15 bases. The CDR3 region has the DNA TGTGCCAGCAGTTTTGACAGGTTGTCGCACTCTGGGGCCAACGTCCTGACTTTC. Its translation is CASSFDRLSHSGANVLTF. Complete variable domain (other parts from reference TRBV28 and TRBJ2-6): DVKVTQSSRYLVKRTGEKVFLECVQDMDHENMFWYRQDPGLGLRLIYFSYDVKMKEKGDIPEGYSVSREKKERFSLILESASTNQTSMYLCASSFDRLSHSGANVLTFGAGSRLTVL.

The rearrangement joins TRBV6-5 to TRBJ2-2; 8 nucleotides align to TRBD2. With V trimmed by 5 bases and J by 5 bases, 7 bases remained unmatched. Germline values: CDR1 MNHEY, CDR2 SVGAGI. The CDR3 runs to 15 residues. CDR3 nucleotides: TGTGCCAGCAGTACCCCCGGGAGGGAGACCGGGGAGCTGTTTTTT. This encodes CASSTPGRETGELFF.

This clone was counted a single time. The chain couples TRBV28 to TRBJ1-2, with 8 bases matching TRBD1. CDR3 length: 17 amino acids. V lost 1 base to trimming and J lost 8 bases; unmatched junction nucleotides: 15. Germline CDR1 is MDHEN and CDR2 is SYDVKM. The CDR3 DNA is TGTGCCAGCAGTTTATCCGGGACAGGCCGGAGAGGTGGGGGCTACACCTTC. Protein sequence: CASSLSGTGRRGGGYTF.

The V gene is TRBV7-2, the J gene TRBJ2-3; D remains unclear. This CDR3 has 12 residues. The ends were cut back, 4 bases at V and 10 bases at J, with 12 bases in the middle. Looked up from germline, CDR1 is SGHTA and CDR2 is FQGNSA. The CDR3 loop is CASSSTYPAQYF. The CDR3 DNA reads as TGTGCCAGCAGCTCCACATACCCAGCGCAGTATTTT.

The chain employs TRBV9 and TRBJ1-3; unclear D gene. The germline gives CDR1 SGDLS, CDR2 YYNGEE. Trimming removed 0 bases at V and 1 base at J, with 5 bases between. The length of the CDR3 is 14 residues. In nucleotides, the CDR3 is TGTGCCAGCAGCGTAGATCAATCTGGAAACACCATATATTTT. It encodes CASSVDQSGNTIYF.

CDR3 bases: TGCAGTGCTAGAGACGTCAACACCATATATTTT. This gives the protein CSARDVNTIYF. V gene TRBV20-1 combines with J gene TRBJ1-3; D is unresolved. The CDR3 is 11 amino acids. From germline, CDR1 is DFQATT and CDR2 SNEGSKA (reference sequence). Trimming cost V 0 bases and J 7 bases, with 4 bases left between them.

The chain uses TRBV10-2 and TRBJ2-1; 10 bases fit TRBD2. The CDR3 has 14 residues. Unmatched junction bases numbered 3, after V lost 6 bases and J lost 4 bases. Germline loops: CDR1 WSHSY, CDR2 SAAADI. In DNA, the CDR3 is TGCGCCAGCAGACTAGCGGGGTTATACAATGAGCAGTTCTTC. Its protein product is CASRLAGLYNEQFF.

The genes are TRBV28 and TRBJ1-6; no definite D call. Trimming took 3 bases from V and 18 from J, leaving 12 bases between them. This CDR3 is 11 amino acids long. CDR1 is MDHEN and CDR2 is SYDVKM in the germline V gene. The CDR3 region has the DNA TGTGCCAGCAGTTTTGCGGGAAAAAACCACTTT. Amino acid sequence: CASSFAGKNHF. Filled out from reference TRBV28 and TRBJ1-6, the complete variable domain reads DVKVTQSSRYLVKRTGEKVFLECVQDMDHENMFWYRQDPGLGLRLIYFSYDVKMKEKGDIPEGYSVSREKKERFSLILESASTNQTSMYLCASSFAGKNHFGNGTRLTVT.

This sequence joins TRBV11-3 and TRBJ2-1; D unclear. The V end lost 1 base, the J end lost 8 bases, and 9 bases lay between the germline ends. From germline, CDR1 is SGHNT and CDR2 YENEEA. The CDR3 runs 13 residues. The CDR3 spells CASSLGQVYEQFF. DNA of the CDR3: TGTGCCAGCAGCTTAGGGCAGGTCTATGAGCAGTTCTTC.

V usage is TRBV28 and J usage is TRBJ2-2; D may correspond to TRBD1 or TRBD2 (5 bases each). This CDR3 has 15 amino acids. Germline V gene sequence: CDR1 MDHEN, CDR2 SYDVKM. V was shortened by 2 bases and J by 1 base, with 8 bases between the two germline ends. This chain's CDR3 is CASSLQGVNTGELFF. For the CDR3, the DNA is TGTGCCAGCAGTTTACAGGGAGTGAACACCGGGGAGCTGTTTTTT. The full variable domain, its missing parts supplied by reference TRBV28 and TRBJ2-2, is DVKVTQSSRYLVKRTGEKVFLECVQDMDHENMFWYRQDPGLGLRLIYFSYDVKMKEKGDIPEGYSVSREKKERFSLILESASTNQTSMYLCASSLQGVNTGELFFGEGSRLTVL.